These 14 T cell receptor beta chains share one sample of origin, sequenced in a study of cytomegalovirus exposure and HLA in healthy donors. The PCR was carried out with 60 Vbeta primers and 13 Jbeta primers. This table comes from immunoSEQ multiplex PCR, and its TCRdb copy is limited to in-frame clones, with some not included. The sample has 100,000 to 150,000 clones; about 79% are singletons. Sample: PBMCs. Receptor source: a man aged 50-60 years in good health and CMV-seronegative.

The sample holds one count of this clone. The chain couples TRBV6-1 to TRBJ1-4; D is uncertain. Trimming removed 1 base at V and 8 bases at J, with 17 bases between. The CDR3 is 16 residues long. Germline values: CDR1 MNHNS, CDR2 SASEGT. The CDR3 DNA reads TGTGCCAGCAGTGAAGTATTGGGAGCCTTCGGGGAAAAACTGTTTTTT. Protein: CASSEVLGAFGEKLFF.

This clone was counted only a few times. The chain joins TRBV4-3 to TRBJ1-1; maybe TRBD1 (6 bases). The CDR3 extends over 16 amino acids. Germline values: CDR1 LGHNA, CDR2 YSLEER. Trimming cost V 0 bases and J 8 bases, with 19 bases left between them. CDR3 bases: TGCGCCAGCAGCCAAGAAGCCACAGGGCTTCAAGTGGAAGCTTTCTTT. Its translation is CASSQEATGLQVEAFF.

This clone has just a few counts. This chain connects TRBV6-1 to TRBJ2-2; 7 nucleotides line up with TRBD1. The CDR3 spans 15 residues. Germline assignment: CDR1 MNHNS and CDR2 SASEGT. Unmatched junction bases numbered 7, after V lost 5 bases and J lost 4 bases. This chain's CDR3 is CASSLRDRSTGELFF. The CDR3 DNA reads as TGTGCCAGCAGTCTACGGGACAGAAGCACCGGGGAGCTGTTTTTT.

Written as DNA, the CDR3 is TGTGCCAGCAGCTTACACAGGGGGCGCGGTGAGACCCAGTACTTC. Its translation is CASSLHRGRGETQYF. The chain carries TRBV7-2 and TRBJ2-5; 9 nucleotides agree with TRBD1. V lost 2 bases to trimming and J lost 5 bases; unmatched junction nucleotides: 6. This CDR3 contains 15 residues. CDR1 SGHTA and CDR2 FQGNSA come from the germline V gene. The full variable domain, its missing parts supplied by reference TRBV7-2 and TRBJ2-5, is GAGVSQSPSNKVTEKGKDVELRCDPISGHTALYWYRQSLGQGLEFLIYFQGNSAPDKSGLPSDRFSAERTGGSVSTLTIQRTQQEDSAVYLCASSLHRGRGETQYFGPGTRLLVL.

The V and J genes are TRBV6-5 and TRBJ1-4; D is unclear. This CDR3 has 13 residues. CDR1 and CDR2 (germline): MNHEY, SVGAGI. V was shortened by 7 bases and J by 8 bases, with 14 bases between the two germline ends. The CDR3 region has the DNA TGTGCCAGCATAGGTCCTACAGTCGAAAAACTGTTTTTT. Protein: CASIGPTVEKLFF.

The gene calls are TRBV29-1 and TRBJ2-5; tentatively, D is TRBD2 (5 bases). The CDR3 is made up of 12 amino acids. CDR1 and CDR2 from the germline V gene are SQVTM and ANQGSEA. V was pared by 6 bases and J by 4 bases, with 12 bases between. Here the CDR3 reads CSVRRAGETQYF. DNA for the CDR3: TGCAGCGTCCGTCGCGCGGGAGAGACCCAGTACTTC.

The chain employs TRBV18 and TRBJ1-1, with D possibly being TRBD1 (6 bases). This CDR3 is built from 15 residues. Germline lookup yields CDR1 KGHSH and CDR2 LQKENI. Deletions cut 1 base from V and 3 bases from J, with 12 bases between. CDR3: CASSPLAGVDTEAFF. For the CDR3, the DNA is TGTGCCAGCTCACCACTCGCAGGGGTGGACACTGAAGCTTTCTTT. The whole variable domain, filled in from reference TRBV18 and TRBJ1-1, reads NAGVMQNPRHLVRRRGQEARLRCSPMKGHSHVYWYRQLPEEGLKFMVYLQKENIIDESGMPKERFSAEFPKEGPSILRIQQVVRGDSAAYFCASSPLAGVDTEAFFGQGTRLTVV.

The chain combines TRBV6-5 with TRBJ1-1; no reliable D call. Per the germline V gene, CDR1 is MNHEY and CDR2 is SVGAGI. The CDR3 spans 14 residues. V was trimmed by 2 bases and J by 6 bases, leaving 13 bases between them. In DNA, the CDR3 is TGTGCCAGCAGTTACGACACCATTAGCGCTGAAGCTTTCTTT. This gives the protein CASSYDTISAEAFF.

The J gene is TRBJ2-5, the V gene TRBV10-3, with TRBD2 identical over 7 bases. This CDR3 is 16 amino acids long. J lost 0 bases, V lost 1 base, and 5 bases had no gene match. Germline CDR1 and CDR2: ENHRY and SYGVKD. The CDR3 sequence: CAISEFVGGYQETQYF. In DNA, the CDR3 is TGTGCCATCAGTGAGTTTGTCGGGGGGTACCAAGAGACCCAGTACTTC.

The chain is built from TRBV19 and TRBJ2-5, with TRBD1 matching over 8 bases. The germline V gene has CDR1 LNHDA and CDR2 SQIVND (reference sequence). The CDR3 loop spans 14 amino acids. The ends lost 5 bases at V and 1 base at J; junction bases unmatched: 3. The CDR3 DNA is TGTGCCAGTAGTTACAGGGGGACCCAAGAGACCCAGTACTTC. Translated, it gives CASSYRGTQETQYF. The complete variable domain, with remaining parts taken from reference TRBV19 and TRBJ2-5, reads DGGITQSPKYLFRKEGQNVTLSCEQNLNHDAMYWYRQDPGQGLRLIYYSQIVNDFQKGDIAEGYSVSREKKESFPLTVTSAQKNPTAFYLCASSYRGTQETQYFGPGTRLLVL.

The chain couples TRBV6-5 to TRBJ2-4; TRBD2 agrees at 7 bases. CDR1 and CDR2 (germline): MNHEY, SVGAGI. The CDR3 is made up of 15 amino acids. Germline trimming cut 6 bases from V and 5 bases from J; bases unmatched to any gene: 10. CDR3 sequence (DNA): TGTGCCAGCAGCCTAACCGGGGGAGGGGAAAACATTCAGTACTTC. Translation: CASSLTGGGENIQYF.

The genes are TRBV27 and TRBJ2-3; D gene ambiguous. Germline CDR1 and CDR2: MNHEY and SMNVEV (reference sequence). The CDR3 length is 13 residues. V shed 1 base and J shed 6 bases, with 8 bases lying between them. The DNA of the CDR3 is TGTGCCAGCAGTTTATTTGCCGAGGATACGCAGTATTTT. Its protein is CASSLFAEDTQYF.

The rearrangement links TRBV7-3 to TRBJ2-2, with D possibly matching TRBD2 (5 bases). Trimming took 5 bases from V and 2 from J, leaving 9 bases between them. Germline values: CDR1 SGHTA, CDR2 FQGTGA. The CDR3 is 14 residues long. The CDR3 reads CASSIEGNTGELFF. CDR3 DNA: TGTGCCAGCAGCATTGAGGGTAACACCGGGGAGCTGTTTTTT.

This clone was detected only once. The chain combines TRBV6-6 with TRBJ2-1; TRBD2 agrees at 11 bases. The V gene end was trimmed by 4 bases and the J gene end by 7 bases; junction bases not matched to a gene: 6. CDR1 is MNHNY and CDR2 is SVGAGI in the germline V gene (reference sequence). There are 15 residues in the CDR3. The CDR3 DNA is TGTGCCAGCAGTTGGTCTAGCGGGGGGAGAAATGAGCAGTTCTTC. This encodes CASSWSSGGRNEQFF.